Following are 6 T cell receptor beta chains from one sample sequenced in a study of cytomegalovirus exposure and HLA in healthy donors. Repertoires were generated with immunoSEQ multiplex PCR, while TCRdb's copy carries only in-frame clones and drops some. This sample has some 74,000 clones; 90% to 95% occur once, and the top ten carry approximately 3.8%. The sample taken for sequencing was PBMCs. The origin of the receptors is a young woman in good health and CMV-seronegative.

The gene calls are TRBV15 and TRBJ1-4; 8 bases agree with TRBD1. After removal of 7 bases from V and 8 bases from J, the junction contained 12 bases not matched to a gene. The germline CDR1 and CDR2 sequences are LNHNV and YYDKDF (reference sequence). The CDR3 loop spans 15 amino acids. CDR3 bases: TGTGCCACCACCCGAACGGACAGGGTTGGGGAAAAACTGTTTTTT. It yields the protein CATTRTDRVGEKLFF.

The chain employs TRBV6-5 and TRBJ2-2; D remains unclear. The germline V and J ends were trimmed by 5 bases and 6 bases, with 10 bases remaining between them. Germline CDR1 and CDR2: MNHEY and SVGAGI. The CDR3 extends over 13 amino acids. CDR3 in DNA: TGTGCCAGCAGTCCAAAGCGCCCCGGGGAGCTGTTTTTT. Amino acids: CASSPKRPGELFF.

The J gene is TRBJ2-1, the V gene TRBV9; weak D call: TRBD1 (6 bases). The germline V and J ends were trimmed by 0 bases and 7 bases, with 23 bases remaining between them. This CDR3 contains 18 residues. The germline V gene has CDR1 SGDLS and CDR2 YYNGEE. The CDR3 nucleotides are TGTGCCAGCAGCGTAGGCTCCCGGGTCAGGGGTTTAAGGAATGAGCAGTTCTTC. Protein sequence: CASSVGSRVRGLRNEQFF. Together with reference TRBV9 and TRBJ2-1, the CDR3 gives the full variable domain: DSGVTQTPKHLITATGQRVTLRCSPRSGDLSVYWYQQSLDQGLQFLIQYYNGEERAKGNILERFSAQQFPDLHSELNLSSLELGDSALYFCASSVGSRVRGLRNEQFFGPGTRLTVL.

This chain uses TRBV13 with TRBJ2-2; D not certain. V lost 3 bases, J lost 2 bases, and 10 bases lay in between. This CDR3 has 15 amino acids. Germline V gene data show CDR1 as PRHDT and CDR2 as FYEKMQ (reference sequence). The CDR3 region is CASSLARNNTGELFF. CDR3 bases: TGTGCCAGCAGCTTGGCCAGGAATAACACCGGGGAGCTGTTTTTT.

This clone has just one count. The CDR3 DNA reads as TGTGCCAGCAGCCCTCACTTAGGGGGCTCCTACAATGAGCAGTTCTTC. Translating it yields CASSPHLGGSYNEQFF. V gene TRBV7-8 combines with J gene TRBJ2-1; D possibly corresponds to TRBD1 (6 bases). This CDR3 has 16 amino acids. Looked up from germline, CDR1 is SGHVS and CDR2 is FQNEAQ. Between the trimmed V and J ends, which lost 5 bases and 0 bases, there was a span of 14 bases.

This clone came up once. The J gene is TRBJ2-1, the V gene TRBV6-1; D gene uncertain. CDR3 size: 15 residues. The germline V and J ends were trimmed by 7 bases and 9 bases, with 22 bases remaining between them. Germline CDR1 MNHNS, CDR2 SASEGT. The DNA of the CDR3 is TGTGCCAGCACCCCGTTCGTTGGGTTAGAGGCTGAGCAGTTCTTC. Protein: CASTPFVGLEAEQFF.